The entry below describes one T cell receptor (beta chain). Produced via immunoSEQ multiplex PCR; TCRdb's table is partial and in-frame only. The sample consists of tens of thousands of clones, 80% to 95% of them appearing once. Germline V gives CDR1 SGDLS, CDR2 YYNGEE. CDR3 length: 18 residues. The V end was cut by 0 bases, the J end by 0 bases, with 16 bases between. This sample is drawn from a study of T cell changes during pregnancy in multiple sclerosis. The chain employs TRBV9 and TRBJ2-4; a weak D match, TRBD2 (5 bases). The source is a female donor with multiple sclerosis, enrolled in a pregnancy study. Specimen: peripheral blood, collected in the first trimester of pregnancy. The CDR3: CASSVAPTSIVAKNIQYF. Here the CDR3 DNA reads TGTGCCAGCAGCGTAGCCCCCACTAGTATAGTAGCCAAAAACATTCAGTACTTC.